The 26 T cell receptor beta chains presented below share a single source sample, sequenced in a study of monozygotic twins with inflammatory bowel disease. TCRdb re-called the 5' RACE reads and catalogs CDR3 proteins one per entry, DNA excluded. The sample includes a few hundred thousand distinct CDR3 sequences. Sequencing was performed on blood. The receptors shown here come from a human donor with ulcerative colitis or Crohn's disease, or a healthy co-twin of an affected twin (not recorded which).

The V gene is TRBV20-1, the J gene TRBJ2-7; the D call of TRBD2 rests on TCRdb alone, since no DNA is present to check it. The CDR3 sequence is 14 residues long. Per the germline V gene, CDR1 is DFQATT and CDR2 is SNEGSKA (reference sequence). The CDR3 spells CSASQRGANYEQYF.

The CDR3 loop reads CASSQDSPRDTQYF. The chain employs TRBV4-2 and TRBJ2-3; the D call from TCRdb, TRBD2, cannot be confirmed without DNA. Germline V gene data show CDR1 as LGHNA and CDR2 as YNFKEQ. The CDR3 is 14 residues long.

The V gene is TRBV20-1, the J gene TRBJ1-1; TCRdb picks TRBD1, but there is no DNA to check that call. The germline CDR1 and CDR2 sequences are DFQATT and SNEGSKA (reference sequence). This CDR3 is 12 amino acids long. The CDR3 loop reads CSGSRGNTEAFF.

The rearrangement uses TRBV25-1 and TRBJ2-3. This CDR3 comprises 11 residues. CDR1 MGHDK and CDR2 SYGVNS come from the germline V gene. The CDR3 sequence: CARNSTDTQYF.

The chain has TRBV20-1 and TRBJ1-4. CDR1 DFQATT and CDR2 SNEGSKA come from the germline V gene (reference sequence). This CDR3 spans 17 amino acids. This CDR3 reads CSARGGGTSRKDEKLFF.

The chain is built from TRBV18 and TRBJ2-1; TCRdb's assignment of TRBD1 cannot be checked, as there is no DNA. The CDR3 loop spans 14 amino acids. CDR1 and CDR2 (germline): KGHSH, LQKENI. CDR3: CASSPTQGYNEQFF.

The chain employs TRBV7-7 and TRBJ2-4; TCRdb picks TRBD2, but there is no DNA to check that call. This CDR3 has 16 amino acids. CDR1 and CDR2 from the germline V gene are SSHAT and FNYEAQ (reference sequence). This CDR3 is CASSLSAGLAKNIQYF.

This chain connects TRBV6-1 to TRBJ1-5. This CDR3 has 17 residues. Germline assignment: CDR1 MNHNS and CDR2 SASEGT. CDR3: CASSELGARPIDQPQHF.

The chain is built from TRBV15 and TRBJ2-1. Germline V gives CDR1 LNHNV, CDR2 YYDKDF (reference sequence). The CDR3 has 14 residues. CDR3 amino acids: CATSRDLDGYEQFF.

The rearrangement joins TRBV9 to TRBJ2-7; TCRdb picks TRBD2, but there is no DNA to check that call. The CDR3 loop spans 13 amino acids. Germline V gene sequence: CDR1 SGDLS, CDR2 YYNGEE. The CDR3 here is CASSVEIADEQYF. The full variable domain, its missing parts supplied by reference TRBV9 and TRBJ2-7, is DSGVTQTPKHLITATGQRVTLRCSPRSGDLSVYWYQQSLDQGLQFLIQYYNGEERAKGNILERFSAQQFPDLHSELNLSSLELGDSALYFCASSVEIADEQYFGPGTRLTVT.

The genes are TRBV5-5 and TRBJ2-3. Per germline, CDR1 SGHKS and CDR2 YYEKEE (reference sequence). The CDR3 loop spans 14 amino acids. The CDR3 sequence is CASFLRPGTDTQYF. The full variable domain, completed using reference TRBV5-5 and TRBJ2-3, is DAGVTQSPTHLIKTRGQQVTLRCSPISGHKSVSWYQQVLGQGPQFIFQYYEKEERGRGNFPDRFSARQFPNYSSELNVNALLLGDSALYLCASFLRPGTDTQYFGPGTRLTVL.

J is TRBJ2-5 and V is TRBV27; TCRdb gives TRBD2 as the D gene, but with no DNA this cannot be confirmed. The length of the CDR3 is 16 residues. Germline CDR1 MNHEY, CDR2 SMNVEV (reference sequence). CDR3: CASSTPTSGGRETQYF.

This chain connects TRBV5-1 to TRBJ2-3; TCRdb selects TRBD2, and the lack of DNA leaves this call unchecked. Germline V gene sequence: CDR1 SGHRS, CDR2 YFSETQ. The CDR3 contains 20 residues. The CDR3 reads CASSHSGSLGANRSTDTQYF.

This chain links TRBV5-8 with TRBJ1-1. CDR3 length equals 14 residues. Germline V gives CDR1 SGHTS, CDR2 YDEGEE. The chain's CDR3 is CASSPRFVKAEAFF.

This chain uses TRBV30 with TRBJ1-6; TCRdb picks TRBD1, but there is no DNA to check that call. Germline V CDR1 and CDR2: GTSNPN, SVGIG (reference sequence). This CDR3 spans 14 amino acids. CDR3 loop: CAWSVQGADSPLHF.

This chain uses TRBV5-1 with TRBJ2-2; TCRdb's assignment of TRBD1 cannot be checked, as there is no DNA. CDR1 is SGHRS and CDR2 is YFSETQ in the germline V gene. The CDR3 runs to 14 residues. The CDR3 protein is CASSWFRGRGELFF.

The chain carries TRBV5-1 and TRBJ2-5; TCRdb's assignment of TRBD1 cannot be checked, as there is no DNA. CDR1 and CDR2 (germline): SGHRS, YFSETQ. The CDR3 contains 14 residues. The CDR3 loop is CASSLSAGSETQYF.

The J gene is TRBJ1-2, the V gene TRBV6-1. This CDR3 contains 15 residues. Per the germline V gene, CDR1 is MNHNS and CDR2 is SASEGT. This CDR3 is CASSERVRINYGYTF.

J is TRBJ2-3 and V is TRBV20-1; TCRdb's D gene call, TRBD2, goes unchecked for lack of DNA. CDR1 and CDR2 (germline): DFQATT, SNEGSKA (reference sequence). The CDR3 runs to 15 residues. The CDR3 is CSARDWHSPTDTQYF.

V and J are TRBV27 and TRBJ1-6; the TCRdb call, TRBD1, lacks DNA for checking. Germline V CDR1 and CDR2: MNHEY, SMNVEV (reference sequence). The CDR3 is 17 residues long. The CDR3 protein is CASRSDRGSPWDSPLHF.

The CDR3 loop is CASSLHPLAGGSGTDTQYF. The rearrangement uses TRBV7-6 and TRBJ2-3; TCRdb's D call, TRBD2, is unchecked because there is no DNA. CDR1 and CDR2 (germline): SGHVS, FNYEAQ. CDR3 length: 19 residues.

The chain links TRBV29-1 to TRBJ2-5; TCRdb selects TRBD1, and the lack of DNA leaves this call unchecked. The CDR3 has 13 amino acids. Germline CDR1 SQVTM, CDR2 ANQGSEA. The CDR3 sequence: CSVLKDSQETQYF.

The chain is built from TRBV6-1 and TRBJ2-1; TCRdb's assignment of TRBD1 cannot be checked, as there is no DNA. The CDR3 sequence is 14 residues long. Germline V CDR1 and CDR2: MNHNS, SASEGT. The CDR3 is CASSRTGGYNEQFF.

The genes are TRBV28 and TRBJ2-2; as DNA is missing, the TRBD1 call by TCRdb cannot be tested. The CDR3 extends over 15 amino acids. Germline lookup yields CDR1 MDHEN and CDR2 SYDVKM. CDR3: CASSPSDRAIGELFF.

The rearrangement links TRBV5-1 to TRBJ1-4; TCRdb's D call of TRBD1 is untestable without DNA. Germline CDR1 SGHRS, CDR2 YFSETQ. The CDR3 loop spans 15 amino acids. Here the CDR3 reads CASSPTGVSAEKLFF.

J is TRBJ1-4 and V is TRBV29-1. The CDR3 is 11 residues long. Germline loops: CDR1 SQVTM, CDR2 ANQGSEA. The CDR3 region is CSVEMNEKLFF.